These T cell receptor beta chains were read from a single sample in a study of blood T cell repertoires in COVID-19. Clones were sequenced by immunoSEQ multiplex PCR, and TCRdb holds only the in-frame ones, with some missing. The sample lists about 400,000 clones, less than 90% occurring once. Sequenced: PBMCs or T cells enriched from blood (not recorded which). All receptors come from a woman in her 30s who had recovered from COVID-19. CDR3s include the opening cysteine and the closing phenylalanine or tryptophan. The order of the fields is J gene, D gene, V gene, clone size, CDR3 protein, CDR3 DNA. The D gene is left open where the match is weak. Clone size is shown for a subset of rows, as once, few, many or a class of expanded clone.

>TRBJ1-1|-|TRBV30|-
CAWSSFVGLNTEAFF
TGTGCCTGGAGTAGCTTCGTGGGCCTGAACACTGAAGCTTTCTTT
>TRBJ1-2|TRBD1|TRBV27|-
CASSLSPLTGAYEGGYTF
TGTGCCAGCAGTTTATCTCCCCTGACAGGGGCGTATGAAGGAGGCTACACCTTC
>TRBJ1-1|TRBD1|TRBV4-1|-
CASSPDREPLLNTEAFF
TGCGCCAGCAGCCCTGACAGGGAGCCACTCCTGAACACTGAAGCTTTCTTT
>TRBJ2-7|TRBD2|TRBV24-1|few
CATSAWGLAAYEQYF
TGTGCCACCAGTGCCTGGGGACTAGCCGCCTACGAGCAGTACTTC
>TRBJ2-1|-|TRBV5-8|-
CAQSSITGYNEQFF
TGTGCCCAAAGTAGCATCACAGGCTACAATGAGCAGTTCTTC
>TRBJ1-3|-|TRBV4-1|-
CASSQDLGLRISGNTIYF
TGCGCCAGCAGCCAAGATCTGGGGCTGAGAATCTCTGGAAACACCATATATTTT
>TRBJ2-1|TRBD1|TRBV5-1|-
CASSFQGADEQFF
TGCGCCAGCAGCTTCCAGGGGGCAGATGAGCAGTTCTTC
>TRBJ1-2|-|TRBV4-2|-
CASSQEGAGRDGYTF
TGTGCCAGCAGCCAAGAAGGCGCAGGGAGGGATGGCTACACCTTC
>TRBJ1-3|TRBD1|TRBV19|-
CASRTGETGNTIYF
TGTGCCAGTAGAACAGGGGAGACTGGAAACACCATATATTTT
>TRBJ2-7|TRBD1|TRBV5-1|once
CASSLSRQGAPVQYF
TGCGCCAGCAGCTTGTCCCGACAGGGGGCCCCCGTGCAGTACTTC
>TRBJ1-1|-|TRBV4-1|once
CASSQDGGGGSTEAFF
TGCGCCAGCAGCCAAGACGGCGGCGGGGGGAGCACTGAAGCTTTCTTT
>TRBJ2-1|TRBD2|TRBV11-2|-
CASSLEEVRLAVYNEQFF
TGTGCCAGCAGCTTAGAAGAAGTCCGACTAGCCGTCTACAATGAGCAGTTCTTC
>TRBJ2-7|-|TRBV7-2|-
CASSESGSYEQYF
TGTGCCAGCAGCGAGAGCGGCTCCTACGAGCAGTACTTC
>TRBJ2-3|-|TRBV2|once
CASANLGGTDTQYF
TGTGCCAGCGCAAACCTCGGGGGAACAGATACGCAGTATTTT
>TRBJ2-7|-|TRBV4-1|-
CASSQAGGGSYEQYF
TGCGCCAGCAGCCAAGCGGGGGGCGGCTCCTACGAGCAGTACTTC
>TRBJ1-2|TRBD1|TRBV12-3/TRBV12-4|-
CASRRDRGDGYTF
TGTGCCAGCAGACGGGACAGGGGGGATGGCTACACCTTC
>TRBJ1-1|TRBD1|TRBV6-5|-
CASSYQGGRTEAFF
TGTGCCAGCAGTTACCAAGGGGGCCGGACTGAAGCTTTCTTT
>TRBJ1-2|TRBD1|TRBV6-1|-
CASSEGTGFHYGYTF
TGTGCCAGCAGTGAGGGGACAGGGTTTCACTATGGCTACACCTTC
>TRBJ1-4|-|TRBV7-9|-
CASSLRATNEKLFF
TGTGCCAGCAGCTTGAGGGCCACTAATGAAAAACTGTTTTTT
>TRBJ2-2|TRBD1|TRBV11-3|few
CASSFDSGTVNTGELFF
TGTGCCAGCAGCTTTGATTCCGGGACAGTGAACACCGGGGAGCTGTTTTTT
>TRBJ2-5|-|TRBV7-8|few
CASRFQVQETQYF
TGTGCCAGCAGATTCCAGGTTCAAGAGACCCAGTACTTC
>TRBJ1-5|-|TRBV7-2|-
CASSLATDQPQHF
TGTGCCAGCAGCTTAGCTACAGATCAGCCCCAGCATTTT
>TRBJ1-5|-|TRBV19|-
CASSGTYSNQPQHF
TGTGCCAGTAGCGGGACTTATAGCAATCAGCCCCAGCATTTT
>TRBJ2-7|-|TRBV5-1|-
CASSLRQQTYEQYF
TGCGCCAGCAGCTTGAGACAGCAAACCTACGAGCAGTACTTC
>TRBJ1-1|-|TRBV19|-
CASSGAGRALGGKTEAFF
TGTGCCAGTAGTGGGGCAGGGAGAGCATTGGGGGGAAAAACTGAAGCTTTCTTT
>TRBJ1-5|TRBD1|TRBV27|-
CASRTGGQPQHF
TGTGCCAGCAGGACAGGGGGACAGCCCCAGCATTTT
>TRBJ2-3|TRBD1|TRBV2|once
CASMTGGGTDTQYF
TGTGCCAGCATGACAGGGGGCGGCACAGATACGCAGTATTTT
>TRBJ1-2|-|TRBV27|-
CASSFSGAGHYGYTF
TGTGCCAGCAGTTTTTCTGGGGCAGGGCACTATGGCTACACCTTC
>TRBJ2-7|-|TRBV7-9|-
CASTDRSPYEQYF
TGTGCCAGTACAGACAGATCTCCTTACGAGCAGTACTTC
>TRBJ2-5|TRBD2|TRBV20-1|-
CSASKVAGGTQETQYF
TGCAGTGCTAGTAAGGTAGCGGGGGGAACACAAGAGACCCAGTACTTC
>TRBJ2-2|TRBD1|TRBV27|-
CASSDQGVGTGELFF
TGTGCCAGCAGTGACCAGGGGGTAGGCACCGGGGAGCTGTTTTTT
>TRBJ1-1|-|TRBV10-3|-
CAIRQGAEAFF
TGTGCCATCAGACAGGGCGCTGAAGCTTTCTTT
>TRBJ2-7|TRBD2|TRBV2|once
CASRGAGDYPPYEQYF
TGTGCCAGCAGGGGCGCGGGGGACTACCCACCCTACGAGCAGTACTTC
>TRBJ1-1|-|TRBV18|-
CASSPTGGNTEAFF
TGTGCCAGCTCACCGACGGGGGGGAACACTGAAGCTTTCTTT
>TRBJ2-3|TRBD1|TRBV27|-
CASSYQPGQTDTQYF
TGTGCCAGCAGCTATCAACCGGGACAGACAGATACGCAGTATTTT
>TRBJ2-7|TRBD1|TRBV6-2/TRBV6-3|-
CASSYPGQGDYEQYF
TGTGCCAGCAGTTACCCGGGACAGGGGGACTACGAGCAGTACTTC
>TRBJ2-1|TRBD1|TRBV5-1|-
CASSSRDRDYNEQFF
TGCGCCAGCAGCTCTAGGGACAGGGACTACAATGAGCAGTTCTTC
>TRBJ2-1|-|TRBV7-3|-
CASSPGVYNEQFF
TGTGCCAGCAGCCCTGGAGTCTACAATGAGCAGTTCTTC
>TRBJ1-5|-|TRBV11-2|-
CASSLNGGNQPQHF
TGTGCCAGCAGCCTAAATGGAGGCAATCAGCCCCAGCATTTT
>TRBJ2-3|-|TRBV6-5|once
CASTRGDTQYF
TGTGCCAGCACCCGCGGGGATACGCAGTATTTT
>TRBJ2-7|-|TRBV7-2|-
CASSPTGHSSYEQYF
TGTGCCAGCAGCCCAACAGGGCACTCCTCCTACGAGCAGTACTTC
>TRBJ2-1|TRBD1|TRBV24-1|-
CATNRGQGGEQFF
TGTGCCACCAACCGGGGACAGGGTGGTGAGCAGTTCTTC
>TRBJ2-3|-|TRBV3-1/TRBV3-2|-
CASSQEQPDPMTDTQYF
TGTGCCAGCAGCCAAGAACAGCCCGACCCTATGACAGATACGCAGTATTTT
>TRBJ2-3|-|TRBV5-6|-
CASSAAPLGGTDTQYF
TGTGCCAGCAGCGCGGCCCCCCTAGGAGGGACAGATACGCAGTATTTT
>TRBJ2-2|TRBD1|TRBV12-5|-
CASGLGEGTPGQAYTGELFF
TGTGCTAGTGGTTTGGGAGAGGGAACCCCGGGACAGGCGTACACCGGGGAGCTGTTTTTT
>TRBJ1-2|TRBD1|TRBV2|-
CASSGTANYGYTF
TGTGCCAGCAGCGGGACAGCTAACTATGGCTACACCTTC
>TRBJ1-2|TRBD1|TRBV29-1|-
CSVGTGGNYGYTF
TGCAGCGTGGGGACAGGGGGTAACTATGGCTACACCTTC
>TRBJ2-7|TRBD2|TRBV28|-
CASSPTGTSGPYEQYF
TGTGCCAGCAGTCCAACCGGGACTAGCGGACCCTACGAGCAGTACTTC
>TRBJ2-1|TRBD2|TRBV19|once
CASSKGLAGGNEQFF
TGTGCCAGTAGTAAAGGACTAGCGGGAGGTAATGAGCAGTTCTTC
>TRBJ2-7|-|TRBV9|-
CASSVGQGLTYEQYF
TGTGCCAGCAGCGTAGGGCAGGGGCTAACCTACGAGCAGTACTTC
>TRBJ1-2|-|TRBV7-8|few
CASSLVGGEHGYTF
TGTGCCAGCAGCTTAGTGGGGGGGGAGCATGGCTACACCTTC
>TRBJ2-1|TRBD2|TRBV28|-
CASTPLLAGANEQFF
TGTGCCAGCACCCCATTACTAGCGGGAGCCAATGAGCAGTTCTTC
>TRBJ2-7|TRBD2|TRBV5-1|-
CASSFGLAGPTSSYEQYF
TGCGCCAGCAGCTTCGGACTAGCGGGGCCAACGAGCTCCTACGAGCAGTACTTC